Shown below are 19 T cell receptor beta chains from a single sample sequenced in a study of shared clonotypes between healthy human individuals. Libraries were prepared by immunoSEQ multiplex PCR; TCRdb keeps only in-frame clonotypes and omits some of them. The data contain 700,000 or so clones, roughly 78% of them singletons. The sequenced material came from memory CD4+ T cells sorted from blood. As for subset: CD45RA-negative fraction. All receptors come from a woman between 25 and 40 years old in good health.

This clone came up a few times. CDR3 nucleotide sequence: TGTGCCAGCTCACCAGGACCGGGACAGGGGGCACTGCATCAGCCCCAGCATTTT. This encodes CASSPGPGQGALHQPQHF. The V gene is TRBV18, the J gene TRBJ1-5, with TRBD1 matching over 12 bases. J was trimmed by 5 bases and V by 2 bases; bases with no gene match: 10. This CDR3 contains 18 residues. Germline V gene data show CDR1 as KGHSH and CDR2 as LQKENI.

The CDR3 spells CASRGLEKSYEQYF. The CDR3 coding sequence is TGTGCCAGCAGGGGCCTAGAAAAGTCCTACGAGCAGTACTTC. The chain recombines TRBV28 with TRBJ2-7; D unresolved. Trimming shortened V by 6 bases and J by 1 base, and 13 bases separated the two germline ends. The germline gives CDR1 MDHEN, CDR2 SYDVKM. This CDR3 is 14 amino acids long. The full variable domain, its missing parts supplied by reference TRBV28 and TRBJ2-7, is DVKVTQSSRYLVKRTGEKVFLECVQDMDHENMFWYRQDPGLGLRLIYFSYDVKMKEKGDIPEGYSVSREKKERFSLILESASTNQTSMYLCASRGLEKSYEQYFGPGTRLTVT.

The chain uses TRBV14 and TRBJ2-3, with 14 bases matching TRBD2. After removal of 4 bases from V and 7 bases from J, the junction contained 7 bases not matched to a gene. Germline CDR1 reads SGHDN; CDR2 reads FVKESK. This CDR3 contains 16 residues. CDR3 loop: CASSRTSGRLGHTQYF. For the CDR3, the DNA is TGTGCCAGCAGCCGGACTAGCGGGAGGTTGGGACATACGCAGTATTTT.

In its sample, this clone was seen a few times. The chain recombines TRBV28 with TRBJ1-1; maybe TRBD1 (6 bases). The CDR3 extends over 14 amino acids. V was pared by 6 bases and J by 3 bases, with 14 bases between. The germline gives CDR1 MDHEN, CDR2 SYDVKM. CDR3 bases: TGTGCCAGCAGACCTGGTGGGGGGCACACTGAAGCTTTCTTT. This encodes CASRPGGGHTEAFF. Combining the CDR3 with reference TRBV28 and TRBJ1-1 gives the whole variable domain DVKVTQSSRYLVKRTGEKVFLECVQDMDHENMFWYRQDPGLGLRLIYFSYDVKMKEKGDIPEGYSVSREKKERFSLILESASTNQTSMYLCASRPGGGHTEAFFGQGTRLTVV.

This clone was seen once. V usage is TRBV20-1 and J usage is TRBJ2-5, with 7 bases aligning to TRBD1. The germline V gene encodes CDR1 DFQATT and CDR2 SNEGSKA (reference sequence). J was trimmed by 7 bases and V by 6 bases; bases with no gene match: 5. The CDR3 has 11 amino acids. CDR3 amino acids: CSAPDRRTQYF. CDR3 sequence (DNA): TGCAGTGCCCCGGACAGGCGGACCCAGTACTTC.

The chain employs TRBV7-9 and TRBJ1-4, with D possibly TRBD1 on 5 matching bases. The V end was cut by 3 bases, the J end by 5 bases, with 10 bases between. Germline V CDR1 and CDR2: SEHNR, FQNEAQ (reference sequence). There are 14 residues in the CDR3. Written as DNA, the CDR3 is TGTGCCAGCAGCTTTGGACACGGAAATGAAAAACTGTTTTTT. This gives the protein CASSFGHGNEKLFF.

This CDR3 is CASSSAGAGTGELFF. CDR3 DNA sequence: TGTGCCAGCAGCTCAGCGGGAGCAGGAACCGGGGAGCTGTTTTTT. The chain carries TRBV7-8 and TRBJ2-2; 8 bases map to TRBD2. The trim removed 4 bases at V and 5 bases at J, leaving 6 bases unmatched. The CDR3 runs to 15 residues. Per germline, CDR1 SGHVS and CDR2 FQNEAQ.

The gene calls are TRBV18 and TRBJ2-4; D is possibly TRBD2 (6 bases). The CDR3 contains 15 residues. V was pared by 4 bases and J by 6 bases, with 16 bases between. CDR1 is KGHSH, CDR2 LQKENI, per germline. The CDR3 coding sequence is TGTGCCAGCTCACGGGTAGCGGAGCCGTCAAACATTCAGTACTTC. It is translated as CASSRVAEPSNIQYF.

V is TRBV19 and J is TRBJ2-3, with a weak D call TRBD2 (6 bases). The CDR3 runs 14 residues. The germline gives CDR1 LNHDA, CDR2 SQIVND (reference sequence). Between the trimmed V and J ends, which lost 4 bases and 5 bases, there was a span of 13 bases. In nucleotides, the CDR3 is TGTGCCAGTAGTAAACGCCGGGAGCTAGATACGCAGTATTTT. This gives the protein CASSKRRELDTQYF.

CDR3 bases: TGTGCCAGCAAGGTCGACTACTCTGGAAACACCATATATTTT. Translating it yields CASKVDYSGNTIYF. The chain has TRBV6-5 and TRBJ1-3; D gene unclear. Trimming pared 7 bases from V and 0 bases from J, leaving 10 bases between. Germline V gene sequence: CDR1 MNHEY, CDR2 SVGAGI. This CDR3 has 14 amino acids.

The CDR3 DNA follows: TGTGCCAGCAGTGTTGCCGGGGGGACCTACGAGCAGTACTTC. Translating it yields CASSVAGGTYEQYF. This chain links TRBV2 with TRBJ2-7; TRBD2 matches at 7 bases. The CDR3 consists of 14 residues. The ends lost 4 bases at V and 2 bases at J; junction bases unmatched: 5. Germline lookup yields CDR1 SNHLY and CDR2 FYNNEI.

The chain links TRBV7-3 to TRBJ2-2; D possibly corresponds to TRBD2 (5 bases). CDR1 is SGHTA, CDR2 FQGTGA, per germline. Between the trimmed V and J ends, which lost 2 bases and 1 base, there was a span of 11 bases. This CDR3 comprises 16 residues. CDR3 DNA: TGTGCCAGCAGCTTAGAGGGCCCCGTGAACACCGGGGAGCTGTTTTTT. Amino acid sequence: CASSLEGPVNTGELFF.

The V and J genes are TRBV4-2 and TRBJ2-3, with 8 positions matching TRBD1. The CDR3 has 16 amino acids. Per the germline V gene, CDR1 is LGHNA and CDR2 is YNFKEQ. The ends lost 5 bases at V and 6 bases at J; junction bases unmatched: 13. This chain's CDR3 is CASSTSGQGGLDTQYF. The CDR3 DNA sequence: TGTGCCAGCAGCACTTCTGGACAGGGTGGATTGGATACGCAGTATTTT.

There are a few counts of this clone. A read error may account for a junction end that differs from germline. The genes are TRBV5-1 and TRBJ1-4; D is uncertain. The CDR3 runs to 14 residues. Germline V lookup: CDR1 SGHRS, CDR2 YFSETQ. The CDR3 nucleotides read TGCGCCACCAGCCCAGGAGCAACTAATGAAAAACTGTTTTTT. It yields the protein CATSPGATNEKLFF.

V is TRBV28 and J is TRBJ2-4, with D possibly TRBD1 on 5 matching bases. Germline values: CDR1 MDHEN, CDR2 SYDVKM. Trimming removed 7 bases at V and 0 bases at J, with 16 bases between. CDR3 length equals 16 residues. The CDR3 loop reads CASNEGALLAKNIQYF. DNA of the CDR3: TGTGCCAGCAACGAAGGGGCATTACTAGCCAAAAACATTCAGTACTTC. Full variable domain (rest looked up from reference TRBV28 and TRBJ2-4): DVKVTQSSRYLVKRTGEKVFLECVQDMDHENMFWYRQDPGLGLRLIYFSYDVKMKEKGDIPEGYSVSREKKERFSLILESASTNQTSMYLCASNEGALLAKNIQYFGAGTRLSVL.

About this clone: A clone one base away is much larger, so this may be a read error. The rearrangement links TRBV11-2 to TRBJ2-3; D remains ambiguous. Germline values: CDR1 SGHAT, CDR2 FQNNGV. The V gene lost 1 base and the J gene lost 4 bases, with 3 bases spanning the gap. The length of the CDR3 is 12 residues. In DNA form, the CDR3 reads TGTGCCAGCAGCTTAGGGCCAGATACGCAGTATTTT. Residues: CASSLGPDTQYF.

This clone appeared a single time. The chain combines TRBV7-3 with TRBJ2-1, with 11 bases lining up with TRBD2. CDR1 is SGHTA, CDR2 FQGTGA, per germline. Trimming at V came to 1 base and at J to 7 bases, leaving 6 bases not matched to a gene. This CDR3 is built from 16 residues. The CDR3 DNA is TGTGCCAGCAGCTTAATGACTAGCGGGAATCTAAATGAGCAGTTCTTC. Residues: CASSLMTSGNLNEQFF.

The sample holds a few counts of this clone. This rearrangement joins TRBV5-8 to TRBJ1-1; D is perhaps TRBD1 (5 bases). Germline V lookup: CDR1 SGHTS, CDR2 YDEGEE. The CDR3 is 15 residues long. V was shortened by 0 bases and J by 6 bases, with 15 bases between the two germline ends. Here the CDR3 reads CASSLARGADSEAFF. The CDR3 DNA is TGTGCCAGCAGCTTGGCCCGAGGGGCGGATTCTGAAGCTTTCTTT.

V usage is TRBV5-4 and J usage is TRBJ2-3; no clear D gene. V lost 4 bases and J 2 bases, leaving 11 bases between the germline ends. Germline loops: CDR1 SGHNT, CDR2 YYREEE (reference sequence). The CDR3 is 14 amino acids. The CDR3 protein is CASSPGGATDTQYF. DNA of the CDR3: TGTGCCAGCAGCCCGGGTGGCGCCACAGATACGCAGTATTTT.